The T cell receptor (beta chain) described here comes from a study of cytomegalovirus exposure and HLA in healthy donors. Study background: Unique TCRs from HLA-typed donors, 85 million to 100 million of them, were held in an early data release. Genotyping showed 70% to 90% of some 400 donors falling in the Caucasian-associated ancestry cluster.

Whole-study results and caveats: V- and J-gene trimming in TCR beta was tied to a missense DCLRE1C variant by an analysis performed later.

Whereas donors were nominally healthy upon sampling, unrecorded immune exposures were probable. The CDR3 covers 14 residues. CDR1 and CDR2 (germline): MNHNS, SASEGT. V was clipped by 5 bases and J by 3 bases; unmatched bases: 4. Vbeta (60) and Jbeta (13) primers were used in the PCR. Sequenced by immunoSEQ multiplex PCR; TCRdb stores in-frame clones only, minus some. The sample records about 120,000 clones, about 73% being singletons. Concerning this clone itself: Its antigen remains unknown.

Material: PBMCs. The V and J genes are TRBV6-1 and TRBJ1-5, with 7 nucleotides matching TRBD1. The clonotype was recovered from a woman under 40 in good health and CMV-seropositive. CDR3: CASSLGQPNQPQHF. CDR3 in DNA: TGTGCCAGCAGTTTGGGACAGCCCAATCAGCCCCAGCATTTT.